A selection of T cell receptor beta chains follows, all from one sample in a study of blood T cells in healthy people across ages. MiXCR, run by TCRdb on the 5' RACE reads, gives a single entry per CDR3 protein. This sample has approximately 830,000 distinct CDR3 sequences; approximately 59% occur once, and the top ten carry roughly a quarter. The sequencing input was blood. The origin of the receptors is a man aged 25-45 years in good health. Each CDR3 is given without its conserved first and last residue. A D gene is named only where the DNA matches it firmly.

D gene	V gene	J gene	CDR3 protein
TRBD1	TRBV6-1	TRBJ2-7	ASTKRDRGTVNHEQY
NA	TRBV4-2	TRBJ1-2	ASSQNTDNYGYT
TRBD1	TRBV12-3/TRBV12-4	NA	ASSLAGTADYEQY
NA	TRBV20-1	TRBJ2-1	SASRGGSYNEQF
TRBD2	TRBV7-3	TRBJ2-1	ASSLSAGAYNEQF
TRBD1	TRBV5-8	TRBJ2-5	ASSLGGSSQETQY
TRBD2	TRBV11-2	TRBJ2-7	ASSFGLAGAYEQY
NA	TRBV29-1	TRBJ1-4	SVADGLNEKLF
NA	TRBV6-6	TRBJ2-3	ASSPLQAGVTDTQY
NA	TRBV3-1	TRBJ2-1	ASSQEGVRGASYNEQF
NA	TRBV9	TRBJ1-5	ASSRDGPNQPQH
NA	TRBV10-3	TRBJ2-2	AISNVGTNTGELF
NA	TRBV20-1	TRBJ1-2	SAKIPSLYGYT
TRBD1	TRBV4-2	TRBJ2-7	ASSIPDRGRYNEQY
TRBD2	TRBV15	TRBJ2-7	ATSRGGGPDYEQY
NA	TRBV7-3	TRBJ1-2	ASSPGAENYGYT
TRBD2	TRBV20-1	TRBJ2-4	SARDSGRAKNIQY
NA	TRBV12-3/TRBV12-4	TRBJ2-5	ASSPRPGRNYQETQY
TRBD2	TRBV7-2	TRBJ2-1	ASSLTSGGDSAQF